This passage covers 29 T cell receptor beta chains from one sample sequenced in a study of T cell repertoires in ileal Crohn's disease (dated by TCRdb to between 2019 and 2020). Library prep was done by the immunoSEQ multiplex PCR assay. Sourced from immuneACCESS, this table was stored by TCRdb with only in-frame sequences that have V and J called. A share of the clones is absent; for the studies checked, an unresolved V gene accounts for under half, and the remainder has no known explanation. The sample profile shows 15,000 or so clones; 75% to 90% of them were found once. The ten largest clones take up 10% of the sample. The sample taken for sequencing was ileal tissue. All receptors derive from an adult with Crohn's disease.

V usage is TRBV2 and J usage is TRBJ1-5; D possibly corresponds to TRBD1 (6 bases). This CDR3 is 15 amino acids long. The V end was cut by 5 bases, the J end by 3 bases, with 14 bases between. The germline CDR1 and CDR2 sequences are SNHLY and FYNNEI. This CDR3 reads CASSYDRPDNQPQHF. The DNA of the CDR3 is TGTGCCAGCAGTTACGACAGGCCGGACAATCAGCCCCAGCATTTT.

This chain uses TRBV4-3 with TRBJ1-1; the D is unclear. The CDR3 consists of 16 residues. Trimming shortened V by 0 bases and J by 0 bases, and 11 bases separated the two germline ends. CDR1 is LGHNA, CDR2 YSLEER, per germline. The CDR3 here is CASSQERPPLNTEAFF. Here the CDR3 DNA reads TGCGCCAGCAGCCAAGAGCGTCCTCCTTTGAACACTGAAGCTTTCTTT.

This rearrangement joins TRBV6-6 to TRBJ1-2, with TRBD1 as a possible D gene (5 bases). Germline V gives CDR1 MNHNY, CDR2 SVGAGI (reference sequence). Trimming took 6 bases from V and 5 from J, leaving 19 bases between them. This CDR3 is built from 15 residues. CDR3 loop: CASSRDRRRGYGYTF. The CDR3 DNA reads TGTGCCAGCAGCCGGGACCGACGGCGGGGGTATGGCTACACCTTC.

The chain is built from TRBV18 and TRBJ2-1, with 7 bases that match TRBD1. This CDR3 comprises 14 residues. V gave up 6 bases and J gave up 8 bases; unmatched junction bases: 10. Looked up from germline, CDR1 is KGHSH and CDR2 is LQKENI. The CDR3: CASSSRDSHDEQFF. DNA of the CDR3: TGTGCCAGCTCCTCCCGGGACAGTCACGATGAGCAGTTCTTC.

The chain has TRBV19 and TRBJ2-1; D is ambiguous. The CDR3 covers 13 residues. Trimming left V 1 base short and J 6 bases short, with 7 bases between. Per the germline V gene, CDR1 is LNHDA and CDR2 is SQIVND (reference sequence). The CDR3 protein is CASSIGHLNEQFF. As DNA, the CDR3 is TGTGCCAGTAGTATAGGGCACCTCAATGAGCAGTTCTTC.

The gene calls are TRBV6-5 and TRBJ1-5, with 8 bases identical to TRBD1. Germline CDR1 reads MNHEY; CDR2 reads SVGAGI. The CDR3 has 15 amino acids. After removal of 6 bases from V and 4 bases from J, the junction contained 8 bases not matched to a gene. CDR3 in DNA: TGTGCCAGCAGCCGCGGACAGGGCTTTAATCAGCCCCAGCATTTT. This gives the protein CASSRGQGFNQPQHF.

The CDR3 reads CSCWDTSHNEQFF. CDR3 nucleotides: TGCAGCTGTTGGGACACCTCTCACAATGAGCAGTTCTTC. The chain is built from TRBV29-1 and TRBJ2-1; tentative D call: TRBD1 (6 bases). Germline V lookup: CDR1 SQVTM, CDR2 ANQGSEA. The CDR3 runs to 13 residues. Trimming pared 8 bases from V and 5 bases from J, leaving 16 bases between.

The CDR3 protein is CASSGQEAPLSEAFF. The CDR3 nucleotides are TGTGCCAGCTCAGGGCAGGAGGCCCCGCTATCTGAAGCTTTCTTT. The chain carries TRBV18 and TRBJ1-1; no clear D gene. The germline V and J ends were trimmed by 5 bases and 6 bases, with 19 bases remaining between them. The CDR3 consists of 15 residues. CDR1 and CDR2 from the germline V gene are KGHSH and LQKENI.

A note on this clone: At one end the junction does not follow the germline gene, possibly because of a read error. The chain links TRBV10-2 to TRBJ1-1; TRBD1 is a possible D gene (5 bases). The germline V gene has CDR1 WSHSY and CDR2 SAAADI. This CDR3 is built from 16 residues. CDR3 protein: CASGEGVVGVNTEAFF. CDR3 bases: TGCGCCAGCGGTGAGGGTGTGGTAGGGGTGAACACTGAAGCTTTCTTT.

The chain links TRBV12-5 to TRBJ1-1; 8 bases line up with TRBD1. The germline CDR1 and CDR2 sequences are LGHNT and FRNRAP. Germline trimming cut 0 bases from V and 0 bases from J; bases unmatched to any gene: 3. This CDR3 comprises 16 residues. The DNA of the CDR3 is TGTGCTAGTGGTTTGGTAACAGGGGGGTTGAACACTGAAGCTTTCTTT. It yields the protein CASGLVTGGLNTEAFF.

The chain couples TRBV7-9 to TRBJ1-3, with D tentatively TRBD1 (6 bases). Per the germline V gene, CDR1 is SEHNR and CDR2 is FQNEAQ (reference sequence). The CDR3 covers 15 residues. V lost 1 base and J 3 bases, leaving 10 bases between the germline ends. CDR3 loop: CASSLEGTSGNTIYF. CDR3 in DNA: TGTGCCAGCAGCTTAGAAGGGACAAGTGGAAACACCATATATTTT.

The sample holds a few counts of this clone. This chain joins TRBV29-1 and TRBJ2-7; 9 positions agree with TRBD1. Unmatched junction bases numbered 11, after V lost 8 bases and J lost 6 bases. This CDR3 is 13 amino acids long. Germline V gene sequence: CDR1 SQVTM, CDR2 ANQGSEA. The CDR3 DNA sequence: TGCAGCATCCGGGACAGGGTAGACAGCGAGCAGTACTTC. It is translated as CSIRDRVDSEQYF.

This chain connects TRBV5-8 to TRBJ1-1, with 8 bases matching TRBD1. The CDR3 covers 16 residues. The germline V gene encodes CDR1 SGHTS and CDR2 YDEGEE. The V gene end was trimmed by 4 bases and the J gene end by 1 base; junction bases not matched to a gene: 9. CDR3 residues: CASSIYRGRGNTEAFF. The CDR3 region has the DNA TGTGCCAGCAGCATCTACAGGGGGAGGGGGAACACTGAAGCTTTCTTT.

The chain couples TRBV30 to TRBJ2-5; 7 nucleotides match TRBD2. V shed 0 bases, J shed 7 bases, and the junction held 11 bases outside the gene matches. This CDR3 spans 15 amino acids. The germline CDR1 and CDR2 sequences are GTSNPN and SVGIG (reference sequence). For the CDR3, the DNA is TGTGCCTGGAGTGTAAAAGGGGCCGGGGAGGGGACCCAGTACTTC. It codes for CAWSVKGAGEGTQYF.

The CDR3 here is CASSVVAENTEAFF. As DNA, the CDR3 is TGTGCCAGCAGCGTAGTAGCAGAGAACACTGAAGCTTTCTTT. This rearrangement joins TRBV9 to TRBJ1-1; D gene unclear. The CDR3 loop spans 14 amino acids. Germline CDR1 and CDR2: SGDLS and YYNGEE. V was cut by 0 bases and J by 1 base, with 7 bases left in between. The full variable domain, with the rest looked up from reference TRBV9 and TRBJ1-1, is DSGVTQTPKHLITATGQRVTLRCSPRSGDLSVYWYQQSLDQGLQFLIQYYNGEERAKGNILERFSAQQFPDLHSELNLSSLELGDSALYFCASSVVAENTEAFFGQGTRLTVV.

The chain joins TRBV19 to TRBJ1-1, with TRBD1 identical over 8 bases. The V and J ends lost 7 bases and 7 bases, in that order; junction bases with no gene match: 14. Germline CDR1 reads LNHDA; CDR2 reads SQIVND (reference sequence). CDR3 length equals 15 residues. The DNA of the CDR3 is TGTGCCAGTACCACCCGGGGCAGGGGGCTTGATGAAGCTTTCTTT. It translates to CASTTRGRGLDEAFF.

The chain joins TRBV5-1 to TRBJ2-7; TRBD2 matches at 10 bases. Unmatched junction bases numbered 22, after V lost 4 bases and J lost 6 bases. This CDR3 comprises 19 residues. The germline CDR1 and CDR2 sequences are SGHRS and YFSETQ. The chain's CDR3 is CASSQLDSGGPLRAREQYF. The CDR3 coding sequence is TGCGCCAGCAGCCAACTGGATAGCGGGGGGCCCTTGAGGGCTCGCGAGCAGTACTTC. Full variable domain (missing parts from reference TRBV5-1 and TRBJ2-7): KAGVTQTPRYLIKTRGQQVTLSCSPISGHRSVSWYQQTPGQGLQFLFEYFSETQRNKGNFPGRFSGRQFSNSRSEMNVSTLELGDSALYLCASSQLDSGGPLRAREQYFGPGTRLTVT.

This chain links TRBV27 with TRBJ1-5; possibly TRBD1 for D (5 bases). Per the germline V gene, CDR1 is MNHEY and CDR2 is SMNVEV (reference sequence). The CDR3 spans 14 residues. V lost 6 bases and J 2 bases, leaving 11 bases between the germline ends. This CDR3 reads CASRFQGGNQPQHF. CDR3 DNA sequence: TGTGCCAGCAGATTCCAGGGTGGCAATCAGCCCCAGCATTTT.

The chain recombines TRBV6-1 with TRBJ1-3; D is uncertain. The CDR3 has 16 residues. Per germline, CDR1 MNHNS and CDR2 SASEGT. The ends were cut back, 3 bases at V and 4 bases at J, with 16 bases in the middle. The CDR3: CASSDEKKPPGNTIYF. The CDR3 DNA sequence: TGTGCCAGCAGTGACGAAAAGAAGCCCCCCGGAAACACCATATATTTT.

On this clone: One base separates it from a far larger clone, so it is likely a read error. The same CDR3 arises from other DNA sequences in this sample as well. The genes are TRBV7-7 and TRBJ2-7; either TRBD1 or TRBD2 may supply D (5 bases each). Germline-derived CDR1 and CDR2 are SSHAT and FNYEAQ (reference sequence). The CDR3 totals 13 residues. The CDR3 sequence: CASSLAAGYEQYF. CDR3 DNA: TGTGCCAGCAGCCTAGCCGCAGGGTACGAGCAGTACTTC.

The gene calls are TRBV5-6 and TRBJ2-7, with D maybe TRBD2 (6 bases). Germline assignment: CDR1 SGHDT and CDR2 YYEEEE. Trimming removed 5 bases at V and 4 bases at J, with 13 bases between. This CDR3 is built from 13 residues. CDR3 sequence reads: CASSAGRTYEQYF. In nucleotides, the CDR3 is TGTGCCAGCAGTGCGGGAAGGACTTACGAGCAGTACTTC.

This chain links TRBV4-2 with TRBJ2-5; 9 nucleotides agree with TRBD2. Trimming cost V 5 bases and J 3 bases; bases outside gene matches: 1. Germline assignment: CDR1 LGHNA and CDR2 YNFKEQ. The CDR3 has 13 residues. For the CDR3, the DNA is TGTGCCAGCAGCGGCGGGGGGGAAGAGACCCAGTACTTC. It codes for CASSGGGEETQYF.

The J gene is TRBJ1-1, the V gene TRBV10-3; tentative D call: TRBD1 (5 bases). The CDR3 runs to 14 residues. The ends were cut back, 0 bases at V and 5 bases at J, with 10 bases in the middle. Germline V gene lookup returns CDR1 ENHRY and CDR2 SYGVKD. CDR3 sequence (DNA): TGTGCCATCAGTGAGTCCGCAGGGCGGACTGAAGCTTTCTTT. This encodes CAISESAGRTEAFF.

This clone was counted only a few times. The gene calls are TRBV5-1 and TRBJ1-4, with 9 bases that match TRBD1. The germline V gene encodes CDR1 SGHRS and CDR2 YFSETQ. The CDR3 loop spans 14 amino acids. V was clipped by 0 bases and J by 10 bases; unmatched bases: 4. Written as DNA, the CDR3 is TGCGCCAGCAGCTTGGATGGACAGGGGCGAAAACTGTTTTTT. Translating it yields CASSLDGQGRKLFF.

The V call is TRBV5-1, the J call TRBJ2-1; TRBD2 matches 9 bases. The CDR3 has 14 residues. V gave up 4 bases and J gave up 8 bases; unmatched junction bases: 7. Per the germline V gene, CDR1 is SGHRS and CDR2 is YFSETQ. CDR3 region: CASSLGTSSYEQFF. For the CDR3, the DNA is TGCGCCAGCAGCCTAGGGACTAGCAGCTATGAGCAGTTCTTC. Combining the CDR3 with reference TRBV5-1 and TRBJ2-1 gives the whole variable domain KAGVTQTPRYLIKTRGQQVTLSCSPISGHRSVSWYQQTPGQGLQFLFEYFSETQRNKGNFPGRFSGRQFSNSRSEMNVSTLELGDSALYLCASSLGTSSYEQFFGPGTRLTVL.

The chain joins TRBV30 to TRBJ2-7; no clear D gene. This CDR3 has 12 residues. Germline V lookup: CDR1 GTSNPN, CDR2 SVGIG (reference sequence). Deletions cut 0 bases from V and 7 bases from J, with 10 bases between. CDR3 sequence reads: CAWSVLRREQYF. CDR3 in DNA: TGTGCCTGGAGTGTACTCCGGAGAGAGCAGTACTTC.

The V gene is TRBV25-1, the J gene TRBJ2-7, with 8 bases lining up with TRBD1. The CDR3 has 16 residues. Trimming at V came to 3 bases and at J to 1 base, leaving 8 bases not matched to a gene. Germline V lookup: CDR1 MGHDK, CDR2 SYGVNS. CDR3 bases: TGTGCCAGCAGTGACACCGGGACAGGATCTTCCTACGAGCAGTACTTC. Amino acids: CASSDTGTGSSYEQYF.

This clone was detected once. The chain has TRBV7-9 and TRBJ2-7; 8 bases line up with TRBD1. V shed 6 bases, J shed 0 bases, and the junction held 7 bases outside the gene matches. Per germline, CDR1 SEHNR and CDR2 FQNEAQ (reference sequence). The CDR3 totals 15 residues. The CDR3 here is CASSLTGAVSYEQYF. The CDR3 nucleotides read TGTGCCAGCAGTTTGACAGGGGCCGTCTCCTACGAGCAGTACTTC.

V and J are TRBV19 and TRBJ1-3, with a possible D match to TRBD1 (5 bases). V lost 7 bases and J 1 base, leaving 17 bases between the germline ends. The CDR3 consists of 16 residues. The germline gives CDR1 LNHDA, CDR2 SQIVND (reference sequence). The CDR3 bases are TGTGCCAGTACCATGGGGCCCGGGCTTTCTGGAAACACCATATATTTT. Protein sequence: CASTMGPGLSGNTIYF.